The source of this TCR beta chain is a study of cytomegalovirus exposure and HLA in healthy donors. Study summary: The 120 or so validation repertoires used the same platform as the 650 to 800 first-cohort repertoires, a later analysis reported.

The CDR3 is made up of 16 amino acids. Germline assignment: CDR1 SGHNT and CDR2 YYREEE (reference sequence). Trimming removed 2 bases from V and 1 base from J, with 13 bases in between. Points from the study as a whole: Researchers catalogued under 200 TCR beta chains as cytomegalovirus-associated. In vitro assays verified that a few CMV-associated chains recognized CMV antigens specifically.

Data came from immunoSEQ multiplex PCR; TCRdb stores just in-frame clones and leaves some out. Of 110,000 or so clones in the sample, roughly nine tenths were seen once. Worth noting for this clone: Its antigen is unknown.

Sequencing used PBMCs. The chain recombines TRBV5-4 with TRBJ1-3, with no clear D. The receptor was derived from a woman aged 18-35 years in good health and CMV-seropositive. The CDR3 DNA reads TGTGCCAGCAGCTTTTATCTCTCAGGATCTGGAAACACCATATATTTT. It specifies CASSFYLSGSGNTIYF.